This section outlines one TCR beta chain sequence together with its context. This sample was included in a study of shared clonotypes between healthy human individuals. In the original processing: ImmunoSEQ gave junction-only sequences without quality scores, so filtering differed. Using immunoSEQ multiplex PCR, the repertoire was profiled, and TCRdb retains in-frame clones only, with some absent. V and J calls and clone size are those listed in that table; D and trimming were worked out from the DNA. The sample includes over 400,000 clones, more than 65% of them seen just once. CDR1 and CDR2 from the germline V gene are SNHLY and FYNNEI. V shed 4 bases and J shed 8 bases, with 12 bases lying between them. CDR3 length: 14 amino acids.

The sequenced material came from PBMCs. V usage is TRBV2 and J usage is TRBJ1-6; D may be TRBD1 (5 bases). The source is a woman aged 40 to 55 in good health. Some clones in this sample may be carry-over from other donors' samples. The CDR3 spells CASSVGQGYSPLHF. The CDR3 DNA is TGTGCCAGCAGTGTTGGGCAGGGTTATTCACCCCTCCACTTT.